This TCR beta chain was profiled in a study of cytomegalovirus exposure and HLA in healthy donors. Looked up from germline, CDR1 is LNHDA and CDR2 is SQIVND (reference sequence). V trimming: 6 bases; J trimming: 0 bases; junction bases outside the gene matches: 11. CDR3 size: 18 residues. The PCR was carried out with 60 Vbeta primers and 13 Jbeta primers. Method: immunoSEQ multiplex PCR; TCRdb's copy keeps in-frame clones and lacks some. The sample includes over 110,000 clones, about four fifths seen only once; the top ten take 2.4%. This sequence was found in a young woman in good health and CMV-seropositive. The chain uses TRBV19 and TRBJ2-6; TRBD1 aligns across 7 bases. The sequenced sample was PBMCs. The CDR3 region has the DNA TGTGCCAGTAGAGCACCGGGACAGACCTCCTCTGGGGCCAACGTCCTGACTTTC. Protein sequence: CASRAPGQTSSGANVLTF.